This record looks at one T cell receptor beta chain sequence and its context. No antigen is known for it. Unmatched junction bases numbered 4, after V lost 7 bases and J lost 6 bases. This CDR3 is 12 amino acids long. Germline CDR1 reads MNHNS; CDR2 reads SASEGT. Amplification used 60 Vbeta primers and 13 Jbeta primers. Sequenced by immunoSEQ multiplex PCR; TCRdb stores in-frame clones only, minus some. The table shows roughly 100,000 clones, with 65% to 85% occurring only once. This specimen belongs to a study of cytomegalovirus exposure and HLA in healthy donors. Study-level findings and limits: Follow-up analysis seemed to connect common viral pathogens with several of the most significant clusters identified. Cytomegalovirus-associated status was assigned to about 150 TCR beta chains. In an earlier analysis, in roughly 580 donors, most V segments appeared productive either ~87% or ~30% of the time.

This receptor was identified in a male donor in good health and CMV-seronegative. The V call is TRBV6-1, the J call TRBJ1-1; 8 nucleotides agree with TRBD1. Specimen: PBMCs. The CDR3 protein is CASIGQGPEAFF. CDR3 bases: TGTGCCAGCATCGGACAGGGCCCTGAAGCTTTCTTT.